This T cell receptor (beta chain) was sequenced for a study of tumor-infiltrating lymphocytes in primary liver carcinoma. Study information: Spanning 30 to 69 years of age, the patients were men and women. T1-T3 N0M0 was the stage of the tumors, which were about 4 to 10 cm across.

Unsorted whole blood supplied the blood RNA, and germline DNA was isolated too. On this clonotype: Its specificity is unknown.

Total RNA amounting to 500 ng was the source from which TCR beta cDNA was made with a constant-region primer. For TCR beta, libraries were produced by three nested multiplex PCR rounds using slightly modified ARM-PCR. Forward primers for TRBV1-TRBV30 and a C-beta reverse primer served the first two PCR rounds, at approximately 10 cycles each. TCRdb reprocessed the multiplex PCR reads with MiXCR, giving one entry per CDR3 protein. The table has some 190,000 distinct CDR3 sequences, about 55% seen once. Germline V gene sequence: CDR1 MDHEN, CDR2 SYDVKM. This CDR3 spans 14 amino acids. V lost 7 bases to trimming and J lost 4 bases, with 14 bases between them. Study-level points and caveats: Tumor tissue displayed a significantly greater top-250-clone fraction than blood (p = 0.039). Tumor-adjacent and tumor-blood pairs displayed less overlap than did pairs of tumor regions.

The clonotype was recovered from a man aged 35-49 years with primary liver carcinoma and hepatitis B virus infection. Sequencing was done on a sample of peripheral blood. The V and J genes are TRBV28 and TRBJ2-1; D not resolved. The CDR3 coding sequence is TGTGCCAGCAACTCCCATGGTCTTTACAATGAGCAGTTCTTC. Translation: CASNSHGLYNEQFF.